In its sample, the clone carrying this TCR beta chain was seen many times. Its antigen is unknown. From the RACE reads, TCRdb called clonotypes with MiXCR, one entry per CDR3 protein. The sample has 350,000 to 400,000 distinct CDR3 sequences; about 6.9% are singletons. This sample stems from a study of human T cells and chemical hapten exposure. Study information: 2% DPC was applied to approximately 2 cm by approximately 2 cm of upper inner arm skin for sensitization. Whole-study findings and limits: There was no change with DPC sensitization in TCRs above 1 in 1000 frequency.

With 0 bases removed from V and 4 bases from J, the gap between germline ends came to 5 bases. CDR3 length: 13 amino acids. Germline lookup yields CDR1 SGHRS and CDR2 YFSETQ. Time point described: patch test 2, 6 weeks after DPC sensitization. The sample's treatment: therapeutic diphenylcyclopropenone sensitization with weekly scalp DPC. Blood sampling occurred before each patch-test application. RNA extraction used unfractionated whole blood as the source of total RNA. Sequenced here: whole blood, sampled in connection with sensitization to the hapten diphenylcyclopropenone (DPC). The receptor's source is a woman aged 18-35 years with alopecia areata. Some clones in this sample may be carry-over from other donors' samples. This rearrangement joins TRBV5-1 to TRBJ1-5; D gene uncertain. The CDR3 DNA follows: TGCGCCAGCAGCTTGGCGGCTAATCAGCCCCAGCATTTT. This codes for CASSLAANQPQHF.